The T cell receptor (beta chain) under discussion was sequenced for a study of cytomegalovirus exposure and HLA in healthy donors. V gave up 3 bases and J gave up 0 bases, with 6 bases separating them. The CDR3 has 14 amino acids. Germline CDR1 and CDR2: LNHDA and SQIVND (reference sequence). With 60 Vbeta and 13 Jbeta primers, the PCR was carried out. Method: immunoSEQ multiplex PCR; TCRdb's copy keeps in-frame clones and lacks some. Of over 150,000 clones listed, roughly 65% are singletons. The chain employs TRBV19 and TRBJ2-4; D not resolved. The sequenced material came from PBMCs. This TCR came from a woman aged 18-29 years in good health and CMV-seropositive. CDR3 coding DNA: TGTGCCAGTAGTATCCGTTCAGCCAAAAACATTCAGTACTTC. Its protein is CASSIRSAKNIQYF.